A selection of T cell receptor beta chains follows, all from one sample in a study of T cell changes during pregnancy in multiple sclerosis. TCRdb keeps only in-frame clones here, not all; method: immunoSEQ multiplex PCR. The top ten clones hold 20% of a sample with about 20,000 clones, around nine tenths of them seen once. The sequencing used CD8+ T cells from peripheral blood mononuclear cells, collected after pregnancy. The receptors shown here come from a female donor in good health, enrolled as a control in a pregnancy study. Both conserved end residues are part of each CDR3. The order of the fields is V gene, J gene, CDR3 protein.

TRBV2	TRBJ1-2	CASSEARGAGGYTF
TRBV19	TRBJ2-1	CATTRGYNEQFF
TRBV13	TRBJ2-7	CASSSSGATYEQYF
TRBV5-1	TRBJ1-1	CASSSTGVTTEAFF
TRBV27	TRBJ1-4	CASGAGFLATNEKLFF
TRBV5-8	TRBJ2-4	CATGFYAGAKNIQYF
TRBV11-2	TRBJ1-1	CASSLGGPRREAFF
TRBV11-2	TRBJ1-5	CASSVGTANQPQHF
TRBV30	TRBJ1-2	CAWSTTGFTF
TRBV7-6	TRBJ2-1	CASSLALLQEQFF
TRBV5-1	TRBJ1-1	CASSWATAYTEAFF